Included here is one T cell receptor beta chain sequence, with context. Clones were read by immunoSEQ multiplex PCR, and TCRdb kept only the in-frame ones, dropping some. Here the sample spans 300,000 to 350,000 clones, around 90% being singletons. The data were taken from a study of blood T cell repertoires in COVID-19. The V and J ends lost 8 bases and 4 bases, in that order; junction bases with no gene match: 6. The CDR3 contains 14 residues. Per the germline V gene, CDR1 is ENHRY and CDR2 is SYGVKD. This receptor was taken from a woman in her 30s with COVID-19, enrolled during active disease. J is TRBJ1-4 and V is TRBV10-3, with 8 bases lining up with TRBD1. The specimen was peripheral blood. The DNA for the CDR3 is TGTGCCATCGGCCAGGGGGCTGATAATGAAAAACTGTTTTTT. As protein: CAIGQGADNEKLFF.